This T cell receptor beta chain was sequenced in a study of T-cell memory formation after mild COVID-19. Overall study context: TCR clusters mostly belonged to single donors. Notes on the study in general: Pre-infection memory showed some responding clones, and this suggested that cross-reactive memory joined. A second wave of clones peaked on day 37, and their SARS-CoV-2 specificity went unconfirmed.

TCRdb itself ran the 5' RACE reads through MiXCR, one entry per CDR3 protein. The sample records 250,000 to 350,000 distinct CDR3 sequences, just under 20% being singletons. Germline CDR1 MNHEY, CDR2 SVGAGI. The CDR3 totals 15 residues. V trimming: 2 bases; J trimming: 7 bases; junction bases outside the gene matches: 4. In this sample, this clonotype turned up a few times. Its specificity is not known. Input material: PBMCs or a T cell subset sorted from them (not recorded which). This TCR derives from a man between 18 and 29 years old who had mild COVID-19 (a few samples of this study predate the infection). Cell type and time point are not known. The chain carries TRBV6-5 and TRBJ1-6, with 8 bases fitting TRBD1. In nucleotides, the CDR3 is TGTGCCAGCAGTTACACCCGGACAGGGAATTCACCCCTCCACTTT. It encodes CASSYTRTGNSPLHF.